The 29 T cell receptor beta chains below all came from one sample that was sequenced in a study of beta chain features in type 1 diabetes. Sequencing targeted expressed TCRB transcripts, as all isolated RNA had been reverse transcribed. The assay was immunoSEQ multiplex PCR, and TCRdb's table has in-frame clones only and misses some. The data show 850,000 to 900,000 clones, 15% to 20% seen once. The source material was naive CD4+ T cells from blood. These receptor sequences come from a woman aged 18-29 years in good health.

The chain carries TRBV11-1 and TRBJ2-1, with 7 bases aligning to TRBD1. CDR1 SGHAT and CDR2 FQDESV come from the germline V gene (reference sequence). Trimming cost V 3 bases and J 2 bases; bases outside gene matches: 4. The CDR3 covers 15 residues. Here the CDR3 reads CASSFPGQPYNEQFF. The CDR3 nucleotides are TGTGCCAGCAGCTTTCCGGGACAGCCCTACAATGAGCAGTTCTTC.

The table lists this clone with a few counts. The J gene is TRBJ1-5, the V gene TRBV18, with D maybe TRBD1 (5 bases). The CDR3 is made up of 15 amino acids. CDR1 is KGHSH, CDR2 LQKENI, per germline. Trimming shortened V by 3 bases and J by 0 bases, and 9 bases separated the two germline ends. The CDR3 DNA reads TGTGCCAGCTCACCCGGGGGGTATAGCAATCAGCCCCAGCATTTT. It codes for CASSPGGYSNQPQHF.

A few counts support this clone. This chain links TRBV5-4 with TRBJ1-1; TRBD1 is a possible D gene (5 bases). The CDR3 spans 13 residues. Germline V CDR1 and CDR2: SGHNT, YYREEE (reference sequence). V was shortened by 3 bases and J by 6 bases, with 12 bases between the two germline ends. CDR3 sequence reads: CASSWDGVAEAFF. As DNA, the CDR3 is TGTGCCAGCAGCTGGGACGGGGTCGCTGAAGCTTTCTTT. The full variable domain, rest sourced from reference TRBV5-4 and TRBJ1-1, is ETGVTQSPTHLIKTRGQQVTLRCSSQSGHNTVSWYQQALGQGPQFIFQYYREEENGRGNFPPRFSGLQFPNYSSELNVNALELDDSALYLCASSWDGVAEAFFGQGTRLTVV.

This sequence joins TRBV7-9 and TRBJ2-4; no reliable D call. Trimming pared 3 bases from V and 6 bases from J, leaving 18 bases between. This CDR3 has 16 residues. The germline gives CDR1 SEHNR, CDR2 FQNEAQ (reference sequence). The chain's CDR3 is CASSFGSTHQLNIQYF. In nucleotides, the CDR3 is TGTGCCAGCAGCTTCGGGTCGACACATCAATTAAACATTCAGTACTTC.

This clone has more than one count but fewer than ten. The chain employs TRBV10-3 and TRBJ1-2; 11 bases agree with TRBD1. This CDR3 spans 15 amino acids. Germline trimming cut 9 bases from V and 0 bases from J; bases unmatched to any gene: 6. Germline V gene sequence: CDR1 ENHRY, CDR2 SYGVKD. The DNA for the CDR3 is TGTGCCATATCCGGGACAGGGGGTGCTAACTATGGCTACACCTTC. Residues: CAISGTGGANYGYTF.

The J gene is TRBJ2-7, the V gene TRBV28; the D is unclear. CDR1 MDHEN and CDR2 SYDVKM come from the germline V gene. Between the trimmed V and J ends, which lost 2 bases and 3 bases, there was a span of 14 bases. This CDR3 is 15 amino acids long. The CDR3 sequence is CASSLRSAAFYEQYF. The CDR3 DNA follows: TGTGCCAGCAGTTTAAGGTCGGCAGCGTTCTACGAGCAGTACTTC.

This clone was observed a few times. J is TRBJ2-5 and V is TRBV4-3; TRBD1 might be the D (6 bases). The CDR3 sequence is 14 residues long. Trimming pared 2 bases from V and 4 bases from J, leaving 11 bases between. Germline V gene lookup returns CDR1 LGHNA and CDR2 YSLEER. The DNA of the CDR3 is TGCGCCAGCAGCCAAACGATAGGGGGAGAGACCCAGTACTTC. This codes for CASSQTIGGETQYF.

CDR3: CASSTGTGAGETQYF. CDR3 DNA sequence: TGTGCCAGCTCAACCGGGACAGGGGCTGGAGAGACCCAGTACTTC. V is TRBV18 and J is TRBJ2-5; 10 nucleotides agree with TRBD1. The V gene end was trimmed by 5 bases and the J gene end by 4 bases; junction bases not matched to a gene: 7. The germline gives CDR1 KGHSH, CDR2 LQKENI. This CDR3 has 15 amino acids.

This sequence joins TRBV14 and TRBJ2-7; TRBD2 agrees at 14 bases. Germline CDR1 is SGHDN and CDR2 is FVKESK. The CDR3 runs 19 residues. Germline trimming cut 1 base from V and 4 bases from J; bases unmatched to any gene: 12. This CDR3 is CASSQGPGTSGSRLYEQYF. The CDR3 DNA reads TGTGCCAGCAGCCAAGGGCCCGGGACTAGCGGGAGTAGGCTTTACGAGCAGTACTTC.

The genes are TRBV28 and TRBJ2-7, with TRBD1 matching 9 bases. Trimming removed 8 bases from V and 2 bases from J; junction bases left unmatched: 7. CDR3 length equals 14 residues. Germline-derived CDR1 and CDR2 are MDHEN and SYDVKM. Written as DNA, the CDR3 is TGTGCCAGCTTCTTCCGGGACAGGGCCTACGAGCAGTACTTC. Translated: CASFFRDRAYEQYF.

The V and J genes are TRBV10-3 and TRBJ2-7; no firm D call. V dropped 0 bases and J dropped 4 bases, with 7 bases sitting between them. This CDR3 is built from 13 residues. The germline V gene has CDR1 ENHRY and CDR2 SYGVKD. This chain's CDR3 is CAISESTRYEQYF. The CDR3, as DNA: TGTGCCATCAGTGAGTCGACCAGGTACGAGCAGTACTTC.

In DNA, the CDR3 is TGTGCCAGCACTCCCCAGTTGGCGAACGAGCAGTACTTC. Translation: CASTPQLANEQYF. This sequence joins TRBV7-2 and TRBJ2-7; no clear D gene. Trimming took off 7 bases at V and 5 bases at J, with 15 bases between the two ends. CDR1 and CDR2 (germline): SGHTA, FQGNSA. This CDR3 is 13 amino acids long. The full variable domain, with the rest looked up from reference TRBV7-2 and TRBJ2-7, is GAGVSQSPSNKVTEKGKDVELRCDPISGHTALYWYRQSLGQGLEFLIYFQGNSAPDKSGLPSDRFSAERTGGSVSTLTIQRTQQEDSAVYLCASTPQLANEQYFGPGTRLTVT.

The chain recombines TRBV7-9 with TRBJ1-4; 7 bases are shared with TRBD1. Germline CDR1 SEHNR, CDR2 FQNEAQ (reference sequence). V dropped 6 bases and J dropped 7; count of bases not matched to a gene: 11. The CDR3 runs 15 residues. The CDR3 DNA sequence: TGTGCCAGCAGACCTGTAGGGGGCCAAATTGAAAAACTGTTTTTT. Its translation: CASRPVGGQIEKLFF.

This clone was seen a handful of times. The chain is built from TRBV12-2 and TRBJ2-7; the table's D call of TRBD1 was not tested on the DNA. TRBV12-2 counts as a pseudogene. This CDR3 comprises 14 residues. CDR3 sequence reads: CASRRGTDSYEQYF. The CDR3 DNA sequence: TGTGCAAGTCGAAGGGGGACAGACTCCTACGAGCAGTACTTC.

In nucleotides, the CDR3 is TGTGCCATCAGTGCGGGCGTCTCCTACGAGCAGTACTTC. As protein: CAISAGVSYEQYF. This chain links TRBV10-3 with TRBJ2-7; no reliable D call. The CDR3 has 13 amino acids. The germline gives CDR1 ENHRY, CDR2 SYGVKD. The V end lost 4 bases, the J end lost 0 bases, and 7 bases lay between the germline ends.

The chain uses TRBV18 and TRBJ2-1, with 7 bases fitting TRBD1. Looked up from germline, CDR1 is KGHSH and CDR2 is LQKENI. The CDR3 length is 14 residues. V was clipped by 2 bases and J by 10 bases; unmatched bases: 8. CDR3 residues: CASSPWDRMGEQFF. In DNA form, the CDR3 reads TGTGCCAGCTCACCATGGGACAGAATGGGAGAGCAGTTCTTC.

There are a few counts of this clone. The chain carries TRBV28 and TRBJ1-5, with TRBD1 identical over 8 bases. V shed 8 bases and J 7 bases; nucleotides not matched to a gene: 25. CDR1 is MDHEN, CDR2 SYDVKM, per germline. This CDR3 is 19 amino acids long. The CDR3 protein is CASDRGPRGPGHRQQPQHF. CDR3 DNA sequence: TGTGCCAGCGACAGGGGACCCCGAGGGCCGGGACATCGACAGCAGCCCCAGCATTTT.

This clone was observed a handful of times. The rearrangement links TRBV6-1 to TRBJ2-1; 7 positions match TRBD1. The CDR3 is made up of 18 amino acids. Germline V gives CDR1 MNHNS, CDR2 SASEGT. The junction had 12 bases not matched to a gene; V was cut back by 0 bases and J by 4 bases. CDR3 amino acids: CASSEALLMTGKYNEQFF. CDR3 bases: TGTGCCAGCAGTGAAGCGCTTCTTATGACAGGGAAATACAATGAGCAGTTCTTC.

In its sample, this clone was seen a few times. This sequence joins TRBV5-1 and TRBJ1-1; D is unresolved. The length of the CDR3 is 15 residues. The germline V gene encodes CDR1 SGHRS and CDR2 YFSETQ. V lost 0 bases and J lost 0, with 9 bases in between. The CDR3 DNA reads as TGCGCCAGCAGCTTGGACCCGGGATTGAACACTGAAGCTTTCTTT. This translates into CASSLDPGLNTEAFF.

Remarks on this clone: The identical CDR3 is also encoded by other nucleotide sequences in the sample. The chain employs TRBV25-1 and TRBJ2-7, with TRBD2 identical over 12 bases. From germline, CDR1 is MGHDK and CDR2 SYGVNS. There are 14 residues in the CDR3. The trim removed 5 bases at V and 2 bases at J, leaving 1 base unmatched. CDR3 sequence (DNA): TGTGCCAGCAGTCTAGCGGGAGGGACCTACGAGCAGTACTTC. Translation: CASSLAGGTYEQYF.

This clone was recorded a few times. The V gene is TRBV7-9, the J gene TRBJ1-3; unclear D gene. Trimming took off 10 bases at V and 0 bases at J, with 10 bases between the two ends. CDR1 is SEHNR and CDR2 is FQNEAQ in the germline V gene (reference sequence). This CDR3 has 13 residues. The CDR3 spells CATGMSSGNTIYF. The CDR3 nucleotides read TGTGCCACCGGCATGAGCTCTGGAAACACCATATATTTT.

This clone has a handful of counts. V usage is TRBV10-3 and J usage is TRBJ1-1; 7 bases match TRBD1. Trimming took 0 bases from V and 8 from J; bases not matched to a gene: 6. Germline V gene sequence: CDR1 ENHRY, CDR2 SYGVKD. The CDR3 is 14 residues long. CDR3 bases: TGTGCCATCAGTGAGTCAACAGGGGCTAACGAAGCTTTCTTT. Translation gives CAISESTGANEAFF.

This clone was seen a few times. This rearrangement joins TRBV6-6 to TRBJ2-6; D unresolved. Germline V gene lookup returns CDR1 MNHNY and CDR2 SVGAGI (reference sequence). This CDR3 region has 15 residues. Trimming took 10 bases from V and 0 from J, leaving 13 bases between them. In DNA, the CDR3 is TGTGCCACGGGTGCCGGTCGCTCTGGGGCCAACGTCCTGACTTTC. Translated, it gives CATGAGRSGANVLTF.

This clone was observed a few times. CDR3 nucleotides: TGTGCCAGCAGCTCAAGAACGAAAGCTTTCTTT. The encoded protein is CASSSRTKAFF. This chain uses TRBV7-9 with TRBJ1-1; D call uncertain. Germline V gives CDR1 SEHNR, CDR2 FQNEAQ (reference sequence). V was pared by 4 bases and J by 9 bases, with 9 bases between. The CDR3 sequence is 11 residues long. Looking up the rest from reference TRBV7-9 and TRBJ1-1 gives the full variable domain: DTGVSQNPRHKITKRGQNVTFRCDPISEHNRLYWYRQTLGQGPEFLTYFQNEAQLEKSRLLSDRFSAERPKGSFSTLEIQRTEQGDSAMYLCASSSRTKAFFGQGTRLTVV.

About this clone itself: Additional DNA sequences in this sample encode the identical CDR3. The rearrangement links TRBV18 to TRBJ2-7; no clear D gene. V gave up 3 bases and J gave up 2 bases, with 8 bases separating them. CDR1 and CDR2 from the germline V gene are KGHSH and LQKENI. The CDR3 runs to 13 residues. CDR3 amino acids: CASSPGLTYEQYF. Written as DNA, the CDR3 is TGTGCCAGCTCACCCGGGTTAACCTACGAGCAGTACTTC.

V and J are TRBV19 and TRBJ2-7, with TRBD1 identical over 7 bases. The CDR3 is 15 amino acids. The V segment lost 7 bases and the J segment 2 bases; nucleotides outside the gene matches: 11. Germline assignment: CDR1 LNHDA and CDR2 SQIVND (reference sequence). Here the CDR3 DNA reads TGTGCCAGTACCATCCGTCACAGGGGCCCCTACGAGCAGTACTTC. Its translation is CASTIRHRGPYEQYF.

This clone has only a few counts. The V gene is TRBV4-3, the J gene TRBJ1-2; D perhaps matches TRBD1 (5 bases). Per germline, CDR1 LGHNA and CDR2 YSLEER. Deletions cut 2 bases from V and 2 bases from J, with 12 bases between. There are 15 residues in the CDR3. The CDR3 spells CASSQSVGRNYGYTF. The CDR3 DNA reads as TGCGCCAGCAGCCAATCAGTGGGACGGAACTATGGCTACACCTTC.

This clone was seen only a few times. DNA for the CDR3: TGTGCCAGCAGCCAGGGACTAGCGGTTAACAATGAGCAGTTCTTC. Its protein is CASSQGLAVNNEQFF. V gene TRBV7-2 combines with J gene TRBJ2-1, with 11 bases lining up with TRBD2. V shed 5 bases and J 5 bases; nucleotides not matched to a gene: 5. Germline CDR1 and CDR2: SGHTA and FQGNSA. The CDR3 length is 15 residues. The whole variable domain, filled in from reference TRBV7-2 and TRBJ2-1, reads GAGVSQSPSNKVTEKGKDVELRCDPISGHTALYWYRQSLGQGLEFLIYFQGNSAPDKSGLPSDRFSAERTGGSVSTLTIQRTQQEDSAVYLCASSQGLAVNNEQFFGPGTRLTVL.

There are a few counts of this clone. The chain has TRBV29-1 and TRBJ1-1; D is possibly TRBD1 (5 bases). Germline V gives CDR1 SQVTM, CDR2 ANQGSEA. Trimming stripped 4 bases from V and 4 bases from J, with 16 bases between. The CDR3 runs 14 residues. CDR3: CSVGPGIGVTEAFF. Written as DNA, the CDR3 is TGCAGCGTTGGTCCGGGGATAGGGGTCACTGAAGCTTTCTTT. The full variable domain, its missing parts supplied by reference TRBV29-1 and TRBJ1-1, is SAVISQKPSRDICQRGTSLTIQCQVDSQVTMMFWYRQQPGQSLTLIATANQGSEATYESGFVIDKFPISRPNLTFSTLTVSNMSPEDSSIYLCSVGPGIGVTEAFFGQGTRLTVV.